The next 25 T cell receptor beta chains were all read from a single sample in a study of blood T cell repertoires in COVID-19. Sequencing was performed with immunoSEQ multiplex PCR; in TCRdb, only in-frame clones are kept and a portion is missing. The sample contains 150,000 to 200,000 clones, about 87% of which appear only once. Sequenced input: peripheral blood. These receptors all come from a man aged 55-75 years with acute or convalescent COVID-19.

J is TRBJ2-3 and V is TRBV3-1 (or the pseudogene TRBV3-2); 9 bases are shared with TRBD1. CDR1 is LGHDT, CDR2 YNNKEL, per germline (reference sequence). This CDR3 spans 17 amino acids. With V trimmed by 1 base and J by 2 bases, 7 bases remained unmatched. The CDR3 nucleotides are TGTGCCAGCAGCCAAGGGGGACAGGGCCCGTTCACAGATACGCAGTATTTT. Translation gives CASSQGGQGPFTDTQYF.

The chain employs TRBV11-2 and TRBJ2-7, with a weak D call TRBD2 (5 bases). Germline values: CDR1 SGHAT, CDR2 FQNNGV. The ends were cut back, 6 bases at V and 3 bases at J, with 9 bases in the middle. The CDR3 extends over 12 amino acids. This CDR3 is CASSTGIYEQYF. CDR3 bases: TGTGCCAGCAGTACGGGGATCTACGAGCAGTACTTC. Together with reference TRBV11-2 and TRBJ2-7, the CDR3 gives the full variable domain: EAGVAQSPRYKIIEKRQSVAFWCNPISGHATLYWYQQILGQGPKLLIQFQNNGVVDDSQLPKDRFSAERLKGVDSTLKIQPAKLEDSAVYLCASSTGIYEQYFGPGTRLTVT.

The chain employs TRBV2 and TRBJ1-1; D gene uncertain. The V end lost 4 bases, the J end lost 4 bases, and 10 bases lay between the germline ends. CDR1 is SNHLY and CDR2 is FYNNEI in the germline V gene. The CDR3 covers 13 residues. DNA of the CDR3: TGTGCCAGCAGTGTTAGCTTGAGCACTGAAGCTTTCTTT. Protein: CASSVSLSTEAFF.

This clone was detected only a few times. The rearrangement joins TRBV5-4 to TRBJ1-2; D is ambiguous. This CDR3 region has 12 residues. V lost 5 bases and J lost 5, with 10 bases in between. CDR1 is SGHNT and CDR2 is YYREEE in the germline V gene (reference sequence). The CDR3 DNA sequence: TGTGCCAGCAGTGACACAATTTATGGCTACACCTTC. Amino acids: CASSDTIYGYTF.

This clone has just one count. The rearrangement uses TRBV7-9 and TRBJ1-3; 8 bases match TRBD1. Germline-derived CDR1 and CDR2 are SEHNR and FQNEAQ (reference sequence). The length of the CDR3 is 16 residues. With V trimmed by 3 bases and J by 2 bases, 6 bases remained unmatched. CDR3 protein: CASSFPQQGAGNTIYF. CDR3 DNA: TGTGCCAGCAGCTTCCCCCAACAGGGGGCTGGAAACACCATATATTTT.

The chain employs TRBV15 and TRBJ2-7; D may be TRBD2 (5 bases). V dropped 2 bases and J dropped 5 bases, with 13 bases sitting between them. This CDR3 has 14 amino acids. Germline V lookup: CDR1 LNHNV, CDR2 YYDKDF (reference sequence). The CDR3 bases are TGTGCCACCAGCAGATCGAGGTGGGAGAACGAGCAGTACGTC. This gives the protein CATSRSRWENEQYV.

V gene TRBV6-2 or TRBV6-3 combines with J gene TRBJ1-4; D is ambiguous. Germline-derived CDR1 and CDR2 are MNHEY and SVGEGT. V was pared by 5 bases and J by 7 bases, with 23 bases between. The CDR3 totals 17 residues. The CDR3 region is CASSTTQRRGGGEKLFF. The CDR3 nucleotides read TGTGCCAGCAGTACCACCCAGCGGCGGGGAGGCGGTGAAAAACTGTTTTTT.

The chain joins TRBV7-8 to TRBJ2-7, with 14 nucleotides matching TRBD2. The junction had 3 bases not matched to a gene; V was cut back by 5 bases and J by 6 bases. The CDR3 contains 14 residues. In germline, CDR1 is SGHVS, CDR2 FQNEAQ. For the CDR3, the DNA is TGTGCCAGCAGCAGGGGACTAGCGGGGGTCGAGCAGTACGTC. It translates to CASSRGLAGVEQYV.

The genes are TRBV11-2 and TRBJ1-1, with D uncertain. Germline V gene lookup returns CDR1 SGHAT and CDR2 FQNNGV. Trimming left V 2 bases short and J 7 bases short, with 11 bases between. CDR3 size: 13 residues. The CDR3 protein is CASSLMGRSEAFF. The CDR3 nucleotides are TGTGCCAGCAGCTTAATGGGGAGAAGTGAAGCTTTCTTT.

The chain carries TRBV24-1 and TRBJ2-1, with TRBD1 as a possible D gene (6 bases). This CDR3 comprises 13 residues. Germline CDR1 and CDR2: KGHDR and SFDVKD. Trimming removed 4 bases at V and 11 bases at J, with 14 bases between. CDR3 nucleotide sequence: TGTGCCACCAGTGAGTCAGGGGCAACTAAGCAGTTCTTC. Translated: CATSESGATKQFF.

The rearrangement links TRBV30 to TRBJ1-5; D is perhaps TRBD1 (5 bases). The CDR3 has 14 residues. The V end lost 2 bases, the J end lost 7 bases, and 15 bases lay between the germline ends. Germline V lookup: CDR1 GTSNPN, CDR2 SVGIG (reference sequence). The CDR3 DNA reads TGTGCCTGGAGTAACAATGGGGGGAGGCAGCCCCAGCATTTT. Its translation is CAWSNNGGRQPQHF.

The chain has TRBV28 and TRBJ1-5; TRBD1 matches 7 bases. Per the germline V gene, CDR1 is MDHEN and CDR2 is SYDVKM. Germline trimming cut 2 bases from V and 5 bases from J; bases unmatched to any gene: 6. The length of the CDR3 is 15 residues. This chain's CDR3 is CASSLEQGLYQPQHF. The CDR3 DNA reads as TGTGCCAGCAGTTTAGAACAGGGGCTCTATCAGCCCCAGCATTTT.

The CDR3 nucleotides read TGTGCCAGCAGTTACTCGCCGGGACACCTTAATTCACCCCTCCACTTT. Amino acids: CASSYSPGHLNSPLHF. This chain connects TRBV6-5 to TRBJ1-6, with D perhaps matching TRBD1 (6 bases). The germline CDR1 and CDR2 sequences are MNHEY and SVGAGI. The CDR3 has 16 residues. Trimming removed 0 bases from V and 6 bases from J, with 12 bases in between.

The V call is TRBV11-3, the J call TRBJ1-5, with D perhaps matching TRBD1 (5 bases). The V end was cut by 0 bases, the J end by 2 bases, with 11 bases between. In germline, CDR1 is SGHNT, CDR2 YENEEA. The CDR3 is made up of 16 amino acids. This chain's CDR3 is CASSLDRRVRNQPQHF. CDR3 DNA sequence: TGTGCCAGCAGCTTAGATCGCAGGGTCCGCAATCAGCCCCAGCATTTT.

The rearrangement uses TRBV18 and TRBJ1-6, with TRBD1 identical over 9 bases. The CDR3 is 15 residues long. Germline-derived CDR1 and CDR2 are KGHSH and LQKENI. J was trimmed by 6 bases and V by 3 bases; bases with no gene match: 3. In nucleotides, the CDR3 is TGTGCCAGCTCACCCCGGGACAGGGCTAATTCACCCCTCCACTTT. Translation gives CASSPRDRANSPLHF.

This sequence joins TRBV3-1 (or the pseudogene TRBV3-2) and TRBJ1-4, with D hard to call. V lost 4 bases, J lost 5 bases, and 5 bases lay in between. This CDR3 has 12 amino acids. The germline V gene encodes CDR1 LGHDT and CDR2 YNNKEL (reference sequence). DNA of the CDR3: TGTGCCAGCAGCCTAGTGAATGAAAAACTGTTTTTT. Encoded protein: CASSLVNEKLFF.

The V and J genes are TRBV5-5 and TRBJ2-5; a weak D match, TRBD1 (5 bases). This CDR3 contains 14 residues. With 2 bases removed from V and 1 base from J, the gap between germline ends came to 9 bases. Germline V lookup: CDR1 SGHKS, CDR2 YYEKEE (reference sequence). CDR3 in DNA: TGTGCCAGCAGCTTTGGACAAAGCCAAGAGACCCAGTACTTC. This gives the protein CASSFGQSQETQYF.

The genes are TRBV20-1 and TRBJ2-1; D might be TRBD2 (6 bases). Germline CDR1 and CDR2: DFQATT and SNEGSKA (reference sequence). Trimming stripped 3 bases from V and 1 base from J, with 10 bases between. The CDR3 length is 14 residues. CDR3 DNA sequence: TGCAGTGCTAGTCGCGGGGCGTCCTACAATGAGCAGTTCTTC. Protein sequence: CSASRGASYNEQFF.

The chain links TRBV19 to TRBJ2-1, with 8 bases identical to TRBD2. This CDR3 has 14 amino acids. The germline V gene has CDR1 LNHDA and CDR2 SQIVND (reference sequence). Trimming took 5 bases from V and 9 from J; bases not matched to a gene: 9. Here the CDR3 reads CASSPAGAGGEQFF. CDR3 DNA: TGTGCCAGTAGTCCCGCGGGGGCGGGAGGTGAGCAGTTCTTC.

This rearrangement joins TRBV28 to TRBJ1-6; possible D gene TRBD1, 6 bases. CDR1 and CDR2 from the germline V gene are MDHEN and SYDVKM. This CDR3 is built from 15 residues. Trimming took off 4 bases at V and 7 bases at J, with 14 bases between the two ends. CDR3 nucleotides: TGTGCCAGCAGTTCCACACCCACAGGGAATTCACCCCTCCACTTT. This encodes CASSSTPTGNSPLHF.

The sample holds one count of this clone. The CDR3 DNA is TGCAGTGCTAGTAGGCAGGGGACCTTCTACAATGAGCAGTTCTTC. Amino acid sequence: CSASRQGTFYNEQFF. The chain joins TRBV20-1 to TRBJ2-1; possibly TRBD1 for D (6 bases). CDR3 length: 15 amino acids. CDR1 and CDR2 from the germline V gene are DFQATT and SNEGSKA (reference sequence). V lost 3 bases, J lost 3 bases, and 15 bases lay in between.

A note on this clone: Other DNA sequences in this sample translate to the same CDR3. This chain links TRBV7-9 with TRBJ1-1, with TRBD1 matching 8 bases. The CDR3 covers 14 residues. After removal of 3 bases from V and 5 bases from J, the junction contained 5 bases not matched to a gene. CDR1 SEHNR and CDR2 FQNEAQ come from the germline V gene (reference sequence). The CDR3 DNA is TGTGCCAGCAGCTTGGGACAGGCGAATACTGAAGCTTTCTTT. Translating gives CASSLGQANTEAFF. Supplemented by reference TRBV7-9 and TRBJ1-1, the full variable domain reads DTGVSQNPRHKITKRGQNVTFRCDPISEHNRLYWYRQTLGQGPEFLTYFQNEAQLEKSRLLSDRFSAERPKGSFSTLEIQRTEQGDSAMYLCASSLGQANTEAFFGQGTRLTVV.

The chain employs TRBV3-1 (or the pseudogene TRBV3-2) and TRBJ1-5; D call uncertain. V dropped 0 bases and J dropped 6 bases, with 12 bases sitting between them. The CDR3 has 15 residues. The germline CDR1 and CDR2 sequences are LGHDT and YNNKEL (reference sequence). CDR3 nucleotide sequence: TGTGCCAGCAGCCAAGATGGGAGGGCAGGTCAGCCCCAGCATTTT. The encoded protein is CASSQDGRAGQPQHF.

The rearrangement links TRBV5-1 to TRBJ1-3, with D possibly matching TRBD1 (6 bases). The CDR3 length is 17 residues. Germline V gene lookup returns CDR1 SGHRS and CDR2 YFSETQ. The V end lost 0 bases, the J end lost 2 bases, and 15 bases lay between the germline ends. The CDR3 DNA sequence: TGCGCCAGCAGCTTGGAGGTGCAGGGGAACACTGGAAACACCATATATTTT. Translation: CASSLEVQGNTGNTIYF.

The chain employs TRBV30 and TRBJ2-7, with 7 bases that match TRBD1. This CDR3 has 14 amino acids. The germline V gene has CDR1 GTSNPN and CDR2 SVGIG (reference sequence). V was pared by 2 bases and J by 4 bases, with 8 bases of the junction left unmatched. DNA of the CDR3: TGTGCCTGGAGTCGGGCAGGGGGATTTTACGAGCAGTACTTC. Residues: CAWSRAGGFYEQYF.